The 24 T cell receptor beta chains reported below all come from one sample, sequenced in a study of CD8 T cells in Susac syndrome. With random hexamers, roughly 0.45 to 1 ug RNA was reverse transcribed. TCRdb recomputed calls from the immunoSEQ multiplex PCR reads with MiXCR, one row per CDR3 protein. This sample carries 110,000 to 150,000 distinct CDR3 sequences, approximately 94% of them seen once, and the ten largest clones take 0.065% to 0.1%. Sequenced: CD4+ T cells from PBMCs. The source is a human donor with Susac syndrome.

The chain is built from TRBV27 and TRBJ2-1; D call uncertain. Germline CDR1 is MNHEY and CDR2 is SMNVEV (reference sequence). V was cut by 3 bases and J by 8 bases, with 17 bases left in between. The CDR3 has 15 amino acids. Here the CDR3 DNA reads TGTGCCAGCAGTTTGAGAGGATATCCACGGGATGAGCAGTTCTTC. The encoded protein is CASSLRGYPRDEQFF.

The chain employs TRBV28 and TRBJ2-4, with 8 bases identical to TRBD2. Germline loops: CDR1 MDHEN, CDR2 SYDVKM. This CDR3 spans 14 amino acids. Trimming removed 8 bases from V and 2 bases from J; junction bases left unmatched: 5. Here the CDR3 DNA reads TGTGCCAGCTCGGCGGGAGGAACCAAAAACATTCAGTACTTC. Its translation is CASSAGGTKNIQYF. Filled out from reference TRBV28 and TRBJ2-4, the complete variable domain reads DVKVTQSSRYLVKRTGEKVFLECVQDMDHENMFWYRQDPGLGLRLIYFSYDVKMKEKGDIPEGYSVSREKKERFSLILESASTNQTSMYLCASSAGGTKNIQYFGAGTRLSVL.

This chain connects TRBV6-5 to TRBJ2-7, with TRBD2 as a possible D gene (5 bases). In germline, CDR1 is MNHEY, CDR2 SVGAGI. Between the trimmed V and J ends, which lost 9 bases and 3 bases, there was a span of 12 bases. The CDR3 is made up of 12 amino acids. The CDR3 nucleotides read TGTGCCAGTACGGGGAATAGCTACGAGCAGTACTTC. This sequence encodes CASTGNSYEQYF.

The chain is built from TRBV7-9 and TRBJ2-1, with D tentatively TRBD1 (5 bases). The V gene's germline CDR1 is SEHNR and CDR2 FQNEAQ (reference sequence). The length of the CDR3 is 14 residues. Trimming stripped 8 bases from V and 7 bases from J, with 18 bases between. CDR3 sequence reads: CASGPRQGLNEQFF. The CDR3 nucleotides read TGTGCCAGCGGACCACGTCAGGGATTAAATGAGCAGTTCTTC.

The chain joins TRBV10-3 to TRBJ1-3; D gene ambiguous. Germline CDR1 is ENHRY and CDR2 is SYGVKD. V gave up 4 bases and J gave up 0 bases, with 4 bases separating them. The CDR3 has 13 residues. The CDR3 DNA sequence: TGTGCCATCAGTGGATCCTCTGGAAACACCATATATTTT. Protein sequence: CAISGSSGNTIYF.

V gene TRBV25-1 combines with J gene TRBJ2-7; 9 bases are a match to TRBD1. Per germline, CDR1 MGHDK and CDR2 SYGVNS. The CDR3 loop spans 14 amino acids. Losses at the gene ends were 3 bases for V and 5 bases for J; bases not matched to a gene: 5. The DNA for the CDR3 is TGTGCCAGCAGTGATCCGGACAGGGGTAACGAGCAGTACTTC. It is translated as CASSDPDRGNEQYF.

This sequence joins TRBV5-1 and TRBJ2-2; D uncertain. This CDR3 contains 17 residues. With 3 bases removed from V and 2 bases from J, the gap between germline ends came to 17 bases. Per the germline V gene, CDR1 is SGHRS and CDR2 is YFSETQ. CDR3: CASSWSSGSPNTGELFF. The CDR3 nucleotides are TGCGCCAGCAGCTGGTCCTCCGGGTCCCCAAACACCGGGGAGCTGTTTTTT.

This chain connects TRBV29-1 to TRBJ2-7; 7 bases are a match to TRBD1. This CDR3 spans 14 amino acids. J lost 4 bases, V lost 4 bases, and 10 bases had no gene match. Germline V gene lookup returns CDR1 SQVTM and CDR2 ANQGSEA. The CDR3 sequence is CSVASGQTSYEQYF. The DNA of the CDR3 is TGCAGCGTTGCGTCGGGACAGACCTCATACGAGCAGTACTTC.

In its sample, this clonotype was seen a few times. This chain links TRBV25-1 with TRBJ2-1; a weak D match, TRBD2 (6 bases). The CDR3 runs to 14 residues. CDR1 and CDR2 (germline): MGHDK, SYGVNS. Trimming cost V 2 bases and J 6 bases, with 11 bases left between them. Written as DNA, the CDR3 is TGTGCCAGCAGTGAACTCGCGGGACGCAATGAGCAGTTCTTC. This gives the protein CASSELAGRNEQFF.

CDR3: CSGSGNTGELFF. The CDR3 DNA follows: TGCAGTGGTAGCGGTAACACCGGGGAGCTGTTTTTT. The chain has TRBV20-1 and TRBJ2-2, with D tentatively TRBD2 (6 bases). The CDR3 consists of 12 residues. The germline gives CDR1 DFQATT, CDR2 SNEGSKA (reference sequence). Between the trimmed V and J ends, which lost 7 bases and 2 bases, there was a span of 8 bases.

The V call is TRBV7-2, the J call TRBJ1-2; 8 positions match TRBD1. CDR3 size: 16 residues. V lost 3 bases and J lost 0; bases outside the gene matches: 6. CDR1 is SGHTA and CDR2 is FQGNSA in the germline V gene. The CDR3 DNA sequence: TGTGCCAGCAGCTTGGGCAGGGGGCTAGCTAACTATGGCTACACCTTC. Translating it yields CASSLGRGLANYGYTF.

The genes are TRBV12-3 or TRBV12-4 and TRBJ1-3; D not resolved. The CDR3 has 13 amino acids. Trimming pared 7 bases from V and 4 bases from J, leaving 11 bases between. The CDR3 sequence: CASTPTVGNTIYF. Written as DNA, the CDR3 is TGTGCCAGCACCCCCACGGTAGGAAACACCATATATTTT.

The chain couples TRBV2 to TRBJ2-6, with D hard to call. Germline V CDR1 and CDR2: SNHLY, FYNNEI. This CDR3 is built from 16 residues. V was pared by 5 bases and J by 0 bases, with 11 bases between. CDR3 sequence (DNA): TGTGCCAGCAGTAATCCGGAATTCTCTGGGGCCAACGTCCTGACTTTC. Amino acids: CASSNPEFSGANVLTF.

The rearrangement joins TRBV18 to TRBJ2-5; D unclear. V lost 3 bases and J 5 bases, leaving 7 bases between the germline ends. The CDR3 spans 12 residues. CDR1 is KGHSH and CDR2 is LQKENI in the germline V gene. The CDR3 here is CASSPRAETQYF. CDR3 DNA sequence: TGTGCCAGCTCACCGCGTGCGGAGACCCAGTACTTC.

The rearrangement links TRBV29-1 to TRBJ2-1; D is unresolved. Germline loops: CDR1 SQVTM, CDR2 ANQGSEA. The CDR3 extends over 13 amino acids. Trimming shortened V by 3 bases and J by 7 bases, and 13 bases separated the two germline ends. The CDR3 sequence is CSVDPSGGNEQFF. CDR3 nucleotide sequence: TGCAGCGTTGACCCCTCCGGCGGAAATGAGCAGTTCTTC.

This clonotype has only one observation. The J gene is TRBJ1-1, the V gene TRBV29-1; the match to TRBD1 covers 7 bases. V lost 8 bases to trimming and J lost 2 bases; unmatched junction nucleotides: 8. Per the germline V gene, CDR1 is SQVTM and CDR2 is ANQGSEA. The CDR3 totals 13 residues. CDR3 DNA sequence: TGCAGCTTCAACAGGGGCCTAAACACTGAAGCTTTCTTT. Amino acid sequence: CSFNRGLNTEAFF.

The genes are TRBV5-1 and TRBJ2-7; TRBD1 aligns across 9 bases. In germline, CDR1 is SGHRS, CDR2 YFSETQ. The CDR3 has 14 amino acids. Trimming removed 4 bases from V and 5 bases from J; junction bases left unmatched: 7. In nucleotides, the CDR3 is TGCGCCAGCAGCCCTACGGACAGGGGCGACGAGCAGTACTTC. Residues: CASSPTDRGDEQYF.

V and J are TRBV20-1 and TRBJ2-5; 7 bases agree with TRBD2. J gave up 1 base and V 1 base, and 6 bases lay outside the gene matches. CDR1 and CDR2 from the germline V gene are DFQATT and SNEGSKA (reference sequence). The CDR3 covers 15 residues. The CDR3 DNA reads TGCAGTGCTAGAGGTCACTCGGGGGGCCAAGAGACCCAGTACTTC. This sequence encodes CSARGHSGGQETQYF.

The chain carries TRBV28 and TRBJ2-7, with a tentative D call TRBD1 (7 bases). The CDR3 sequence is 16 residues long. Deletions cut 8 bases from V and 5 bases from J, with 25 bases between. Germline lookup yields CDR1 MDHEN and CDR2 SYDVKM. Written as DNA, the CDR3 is TGTGCCAGCCGAGATCCCAGGGGGGTTGGGCATCACGAGCAGTACTTC. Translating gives CASRDPRGVGHHEQYF.

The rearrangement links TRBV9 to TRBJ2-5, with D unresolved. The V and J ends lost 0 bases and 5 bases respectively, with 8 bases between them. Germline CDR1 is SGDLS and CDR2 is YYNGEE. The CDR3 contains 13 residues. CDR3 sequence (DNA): TGTGCCAGCAGCGTAGTACCCAAGGAGACCCAGTACTTC. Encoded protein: CASSVVPKETQYF.

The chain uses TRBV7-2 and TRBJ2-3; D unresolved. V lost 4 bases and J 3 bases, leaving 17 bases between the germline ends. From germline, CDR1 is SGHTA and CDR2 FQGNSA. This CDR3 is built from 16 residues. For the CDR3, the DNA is TGTGCCAGCAGCTGGGTGGGTCTACCCGTTACAGATACGCAGTATTTT. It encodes CASSWVGLPVTDTQYF.

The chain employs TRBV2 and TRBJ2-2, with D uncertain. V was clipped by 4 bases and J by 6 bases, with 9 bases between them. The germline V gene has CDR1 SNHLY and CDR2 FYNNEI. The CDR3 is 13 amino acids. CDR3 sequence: CASSVNIAGELFF. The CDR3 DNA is TGTGCCAGCAGTGTGAACATCGCCGGGGAGCTGTTTTTT. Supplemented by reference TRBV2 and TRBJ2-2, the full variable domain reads EPEVTQTPSHQVTQMGQEVILRCVPISNHLYFYWYRQILGQKVEFLVSFYNNEISEKSEIFDDQFSVERPDGSNFTLKIRSTKLEDSAMYFCASSVNIAGELFFGEGSRLTVL.

CDR3 DNA sequence: TGCAGTGCTAAACGGGACACAAACACCGGGGAGCTGTTTTTT. This sequence encodes CSAKRDTNTGELFF. The rearrangement joins TRBV20-1 to TRBJ2-2; D may be TRBD1 (6 bases). The CDR3 runs 14 residues. Germline CDR1 reads DFQATT; CDR2 reads SNEGSKA (reference sequence). V lost 4 bases and J 2 bases, leaving 11 bases between the germline ends.

CDR3 DNA: TGCAGCGTCGACACATACAATGAGCAGTTCTTC. It encodes CSVDTYNEQFF. The chain uses TRBV29-1 and TRBJ2-1; D ambiguous. CDR3 length: 11 residues. Trimming pared 6 bases from V and 4 bases from J, leaving 7 bases between. The germline gives CDR1 SQVTM, CDR2 ANQGSEA.